The source of this TCR beta chain is a study of blood T cells in healthy people across ages. Overall study findings and caveats: PBMC samples, being unsorted, prevented any conclusive comparison of naive and antigen-experienced cells.

The V gene lost 0 bases and the J gene lost 7 bases, with 10 bases spanning the gap. This CDR3 region has 13 residues. Per the germline V gene, CDR1 is SGHKS and CDR2 is YYEKEE (reference sequence). Each sample used at least 6.5 million PBMCs. This clonotype was observed a few times. Its antigen is currently unknown. The second PCR ran about 6 to 12 cycles with a sample-barcoded 5' primer and J-beta primers. TCRdb re-analysed the 5' RACE reads in MiXCR, keeping a single row per CDR3 protein. Among roughly 1,100,000 distinct CDR3 sequences listed, roughly 24% were seen once. These records were also assigned to another study, of T cells of mothers and their children. According to that study: An overlap that was slightly higher, though non-significant, was seen in related mother-child pairs versus unrelated pairs.

V and J are TRBV5-5 and TRBJ2-5; no firm D call. The origin of this receptor is a girl aged 2 to 10 in good health. The sample consisted of blood. CDR3 DNA sequence: TGTGCCAGCAGCTTGGCCGGAAGTCCGACCCAGTACTTC. This translates into CASSLAGSPTQYF.